The clone carrying this TCR beta chain has a handful of counts. What it recognizes is unknown. This specimen belongs to a study of beta chain features in type 1 diabetes. Study conclusions and caveats: People with Type 1 diabetes carried modestly yet significantly shorter TCRB CDR3s in all four CD4+ subsets.

V lost 0 bases, J lost 0 bases, and 9 bases lay in between. CDR1 is MGHRA and CDR2 is YSYEKL in the germline V gene. The CDR3 totals 15 residues. Sequencing targeted expressed TCRB transcripts, as all isolated RNA had been reverse transcribed. Clones were read by immunoSEQ multiplex PCR, and TCRdb kept only the in-frame ones, dropping some. The sample shows some 640,000 clones, about an eighth of them seen only once. V gene TRBV4-1 combines with J gene TRBJ2-7; tentative D call: TRBD2 (5 bases). Sample: naive CD4+ T cells from blood. This sequence was found in a man between 18 and 29 years old with type 1 diabetes. The CDR3 reads CASSQDITSSYEQYF. The CDR3, as DNA: TGCGCCAGCAGCCAAGATATCACTAGCTCCTACGAGCAGTACTTC.